The sequence of this T cell receptor (beta chain) was determined in a study of blood T cell repertoires in COVID-19. This clone was recorded a few times. Sequenced by immunoSEQ multiplex PCR; TCRdb stores in-frame clones only, minus some. The sample carries about 150,000 clones, approximately 83% recorded once. CDR1 and CDR2 (germline): LGHDT, YNNKEL (reference sequence). Trimming stripped 1 base from V and 2 bases from J, with 18 bases between. This CDR3 is built from 18 residues. The sequencing input was peripheral blood. The TCR was taken from a woman aged 60 to 75 with acute or convalescent COVID-19. The chain carries TRBV3-1 (or the pseudogene TRBV3-2) and TRBJ2-1; a possible D gene is TRBD1 (5 bases). CDR3 sequence: CASSQGGILGVPYNEQFF. The CDR3, as DNA: TGTGCCAGCAGCCAAGGTGGTATTTTAGGGGTGCCCTACAATGAGCAGTTCTTC.